The 21 T cell receptor beta chains below all came from one sample that was sequenced in a study of blood T cells in healthy people across ages. Using a J-beta primer mix together with a sample-barcoded 5' primer, a second PCR was run for roughly 7 to 11 cycles. TCRdb passed the 5' RACE reads through MiXCR, listing each CDR3 protein once. This table has 630,000 or so distinct CDR3 sequences, 25% to 35% appearing once. The sequencing sample was made of blood. The receptors were gathered from a woman at least 80 years old in good health.

This clonotype appeared a few times. The gene calls are TRBV7-9 and TRBJ2-5; possible D gene TRBD2, 6 bases. The germline gives CDR1 SEHNR, CDR2 FQNEAQ (reference sequence). Trimming took off 2 bases at V and 11 bases at J, with 18 bases between the two ends. The CDR3 is made up of 14 amino acids. CDR3 DNA sequence: TGTGCCAGCAGCTTATCCGGGAGAATCAATGAGCAGTACTTC. It translates to CASSLSGRINEQYF.

Notes on this clonotype: A much more abundant neighbour one base away suggests this may be a read error. The gene calls are TRBV7-9 and TRBJ2-1; the match to TRBD2 covers 9 bases. CDR1 is SEHNR, CDR2 FQNEAQ, per germline (reference sequence). The CDR3 runs 16 residues. CDR3 protein: CAGSPIGGGAGNEQFF. The CDR3 DNA sequence: TGTGCCGGCAGCCCAATTGGCGGGGGGGCCGGGAATGAGCAGTTCTTC.

To note about this clonotype: A single base separates this from a much larger clone, so it may be a read error. V is TRBV6-2 or TRBV6-3 and J is TRBJ2-7; 9 positions match TRBD1. Germline V lookup: CDR1 MNHEY, CDR2 SVGEGT. This CDR3 contains 16 residues. Germline trimming cut 2 bases from V and 1 base from J; bases unmatched to any gene: 6. The CDR3 sequence is CASSYGGTGPSYEQYF. The CDR3 DNA sequence: TGTGCCAGCAGTTACGGGGGGACAGGGCCTTCCTACGAGCAGTACTTC.

This clonotype was seen a handful of times. V is TRBV27 and J is TRBJ1-5, with 12 bases matching TRBD1. J gave up 3 bases and V 1 base, and 4 bases lay outside the gene matches. CDR1 is MNHEY and CDR2 is SMNVEV in the germline V gene (reference sequence). CDR3 size: 17 residues. CDR3 protein: CASSLLGTGGLNQPQHF. For the CDR3, the DNA is TGTGCCAGCAGTTTATTGGGGACAGGGGGCCTCAATCAGCCCCAGCATTTT.

J is TRBJ2-1 and V is TRBV7-2; D might be TRBD1 (6 bases). This CDR3 comprises 14 residues. Per the germline V gene, CDR1 is SGHTA and CDR2 is FQGNSA. The V end lost 2 bases, the J end lost 7 bases, and 12 bases lay between the germline ends. This chain's CDR3 is CASSLTGLENEQFF. CDR3 sequence (DNA): TGTGCCAGCAGCTTAACAGGGCTGGAGAATGAGCAGTTCTTC. The full variable domain, completed using reference TRBV7-2 and TRBJ2-1, is GAGVSQSPSNKVTEKGKDVELRCDPISGHTALYWYRQSLGQGLEFLIYFQGNSAPDKSGLPSDRFSAERTGGSVSTLTIQRTQQEDSAVYLCASSLTGLENEQFFGPGTRLTVL.

This clonotype was counted many times. The chain employs TRBV7-2 and TRBJ2-1; D tentatively reads TRBD1 or TRBD2 (5 bases each). The CDR3 sequence is 16 residues long. From germline, CDR1 is SGHTA and CDR2 FQGNSA. V was clipped by 5 bases and J by 2 bases, with 16 bases between them. The CDR3 here is CASSQEAGFAYNEQFF. The DNA for the CDR3 is TGTGCCAGCAGCCAGGAGGCAGGGTTCGCCTACAATGAGCAGTTCTTC.

This rearrangement joins TRBV20-1 to TRBJ2-2, with D tentatively TRBD1 or TRBD2 (6 bases each). The CDR3 is made up of 14 amino acids. From germline, CDR1 is DFQATT and CDR2 SNEGSKA (reference sequence). V dropped 6 bases and J dropped 3 bases, with 14 bases sitting between them. CDR3 sequence: CSALGGADTGELFF. Here the CDR3 DNA reads TGCAGTGCCCTCGGGGGCGCGGACACCGGGGAGCTGTTTTTT.

In this sample, this clonotype turned up many times. CDR3 region: CASSQSGASSYEQYF. The CDR3 DNA is TGCGCCAGCAGCCAATCAGGGGCGAGCTCCTACGAGCAGTACTTC. The genes are TRBV4-3 and TRBJ2-7, with D perhaps TRBD1 (6 bases). The CDR3 spans 15 residues. In germline, CDR1 is LGHNA, CDR2 YSLEER. The V and J ends lost 2 bases and 0 bases respectively, with 11 bases between them.

In this sample, this clonotype turned up many times. This chain uses TRBV6-6 with TRBJ1-2; TRBD1 is a possible D gene (5 bases). The CDR3 runs to 14 residues. The germline CDR1 and CDR2 sequences are MNHNY and SVGAGI (reference sequence). V was cut by 4 bases and J by 6 bases, with 15 bases left in between. DNA of the CDR3: TGTGCCAGCAGTTCCGCGCTACAGGAAGATGGCTACACCTTC. Translation gives CASSSALQEDGYTF.

This clonotype was detected ten times or more. The chain combines TRBV20-1 with TRBJ2-1, with TRBD1 matching over 7 bases. V lost 2 bases to trimming and J lost 3 bases; unmatched junction nucleotides: 4. The CDR3 runs to 14 residues. Germline assignment: CDR1 DFQATT and CDR2 SNEGSKA (reference sequence). For the CDR3, the DNA is TGCAGTGCTAGACAGGACAGGCGCTACAATGAGCAGTTCTTC. Amino acids: CSARQDRRYNEQFF.

V usage is TRBV20-1 and J usage is TRBJ1-2, with TRBD1 as a possible D gene (5 bases). The V gene's germline CDR1 is DFQATT and CDR2 SNEGSKA (reference sequence). This CDR3 is built from 13 residues. V lost 6 bases and J lost 10, with 21 bases in between. DNA for the CDR3: TGCAGTGCATCGGGCCAACGGTGGGGGGACTACACCTTC. Translated: CSASGQRWGDYTF.

This clonotype was picked up many times. The rearrangement links TRBV30 to TRBJ2-7; D not resolved. The CDR3 runs to 12 residues. The germline V gene has CDR1 GTSNPN and CDR2 SVGIG (reference sequence). V lost 5 bases, J lost 6 bases, and 14 bases lay in between. CDR3 nucleotide sequence: TGTGCCTGGGCGGTTTCTAGTACCGAGCAGTACTTC. This translates into CAWAVSSTEQYF.

The chain carries TRBV7-2 and TRBJ2-7; a possible D gene is TRBD1 (5 bases). Trimming pared 3 bases from V and 0 bases from J, leaving 12 bases between. CDR3 length equals 15 residues. Per the germline V gene, CDR1 is SGHTA and CDR2 is FQGNSA. The CDR3 DNA follows: TGTGCCAGCAGCTTGGACATCCTTAGCTCCTACGAGCAGTACTTC. This codes for CASSLDILSSYEQYF. Looking up the rest from reference TRBV7-2 and TRBJ2-7 gives the full variable domain: GAGVSQSPSNKVTEKGKDVELRCDPISGHTALYWYRQSLGQGLEFLIYFQGNSAPDKSGLPSDRFSAERTGGSVSTLTIQRTQQEDSAVYLCASSLDILSSYEQYFGPGTRLTVT.

The chain uses TRBV11-2 and TRBJ1-3, with D possibly being TRBD1 (5 bases). Trimming removed 5 bases from V and 1 base from J, with 27 bases in between. The CDR3 runs 20 residues. The germline CDR1 and CDR2 sequences are SGHAT and FQNNGV. CDR3 protein: CASSTDSWGGDYGSGNTIYF. For the CDR3, the DNA is TGTGCCAGCAGCACCGATTCCTGGGGAGGGGACTACGGGTCTGGAAACACCATATATTTT.

This clonotype showed up just a few times. Being one base from a much bigger clone, this may be a read error. The rearrangement uses TRBV20-1 and TRBJ2-3, with 11 bases that match TRBD2. Germline V gene sequence: CDR1 DFQATT, CDR2 SNEGSKA (reference sequence). The V and J ends lost 3 bases and 6 bases, in that order; junction bases with no gene match: 11. The CDR3 is 16 amino acids. The CDR3, as DNA: TGCAGTGCTAGTTTTCCGGCTAGCGGGGGGCCGGATACGCAGTATTTT. This codes for CSASFPASGGPDTQYF.

This sequence joins TRBV5-1 and TRBJ1-1, with D hard to call. Germline V gene sequence: CDR1 SGHRS, CDR2 YFSETQ. The CDR3 runs to 14 residues. Between the trimmed V and J ends, which lost 2 bases and 0 bases, there was a span of 8 bases. The CDR3, as DNA: TGCGCCAGCAGCTTCGACGGACTGAACACTGAAGCTTTCTTT. Its protein product is CASSFDGLNTEAFF. Complete variable domain (other parts from reference TRBV5-1 and TRBJ1-1): KAGVTQTPRYLIKTRGQQVTLSCSPISGHRSVSWYQQTPGQGLQFLFEYFSETQRNKGNFPGRFSGRQFSNSRSEMNVSTLELGDSALYLCASSFDGLNTEAFFGQGTRLTVV.

The chain is built from TRBV5-1 and TRBJ2-3; 8 positions match TRBD1. CDR3 length: 19 residues. Germline lookup yields CDR1 SGHRS and CDR2 YFSETQ. The V segment lost 0 bases and the J segment 1 base; nucleotides outside the gene matches: 13. In nucleotides, the CDR3 is TGCGCCAGCAGCTTGGCGGGGAGAATAAGGACAGGGCGCACAGATACGCAGTATTTT. The encoded protein is CASSLAGRIRTGRTDTQYF.

At least ten counts were recorded for this clonotype. V gene TRBV5-4 combines with J gene TRBJ2-5, with unresolved D. The CDR3 covers 11 residues. V lost 5 bases and J lost 5, with 7 bases in between. The germline V gene has CDR1 SGHNT and CDR2 YYREEE (reference sequence). CDR3 in DNA: TGTGCCAGCAGTATTACGGAGACCCAGTACTTC. The encoded protein is CASSITETQYF.

The rearrangement links TRBV6-1 to TRBJ2-1, with D perhaps TRBD2 (6 bases). TRBJ2-7 matches the DNA end more closely, so the J call is doubtful. Germline loops: CDR1 MNHNS, CDR2 SASEGT. The CDR3 has 16 amino acids. DNA of the CDR3: TGTGCCAGCAGTGAGAGGGCGGGGAGCTCCTACAATGAGCAGTACTTC. It encodes CASSERAGSSYNEQYF.

The J gene is TRBJ2-1, the V gene TRBV14, with D possibly being TRBD1 (6 bases). The CDR3 contains 15 residues. CDR1 is SGHDN and CDR2 is FVKESK in the germline V gene. With 3 bases removed from V and 3 bases from J, the gap between germline ends came to 12 bases. CDR3 DNA: TGTGCCAGCAGCCAGGGGCAGGGGCACTACAATGAGCAGTTCTTC. Translation gives CASSQGQGHYNEQFF.

This clonotype was seen ten or more times. The rearrangement links TRBV5-6 to TRBJ2-5; a possible D gene is TRBD2 (5 bases). The germline gives CDR1 SGHDT, CDR2 YYEEEE. This CDR3 region has 12 residues. Trimming took 2 bases from V and 6 from J, leaving 8 bases between them. The CDR3 spells CASSFSGKTQYF. The CDR3 region has the DNA TGTGCCAGCAGCTTTTCCGGGAAGACCCAGTACTTC.